Included here is one T cell receptor beta chain sequence, with context. The target of this receptor is not known. The record has no base qualities; no much larger clone is one base away. This record belongs to a study of OX40 agonist ivuxolimab in advanced cancers. Background on the whole study: The costimulatory receptor OX40 (CD134) was targeted by ivuxolimab, a fully human IgG2 agonistic monoclonal antibody. Patients were allowed to have had prior anti-PD-1, anti-PD-L1 or anti-CTLA-4 therapy, and approximately 43% of the dose-escalation patients had previously received checkpoint inhibitors. A male proportion of 82.7% and a mean age of roughly 55 years, ranging from about 23 to 79, were recorded for the dose-escalation cohort. Three dose-escalation patients achieved partial responses, one with hepatocellular carcinoma and two with cutaneous melanoma. The paper reports the monotherapy dose-escalation portion (N of about 47 patients) of the phase I ivuxolimab trial. Among the 50 to 55 dose-escalation patients, around 20 had hepatocellular carcinoma, 15 or so melanoma, 9 renal cell carcinoma and 9 head and neck cancer. Intravenous ivuxolimab was administered to patients every 2 weeks at six dose levels: 0.01, 0.1, 0.3, 1.5, 3 and 10 mg/kg. Peripheral TCRbeta sequencing was intended to test whether TCR sequence diversity was altered and clonal T-cell expansion was caused by ivuxolimab.

Patients with autoimmune disease history or receiving systemic immunosuppression were excluded from the trial. In every dose cohort, peripheral blood was drawn for TCR sequencing at baseline, cycle 4 day 1, and cycle 7 day 1. Samples were obtained from an open-label, multicenter, first-in-human phase I dose-escalation trial of ivuxolimab. The trial enrolled adults with locally advanced or metastatic head and neck squamous cell, hepatocellular, melanoma or renal cell carcinoma. Before TCR sequencing, CD4+ T cells and CD8+ T cells were sorted from peripheral blood as separate populations. Genomic DNA was extracted from sorted cells for sequencing of the TCRbeta CDR3 region. TCRbeta CDR3 regions were sequenced using the immunoSEQ Assay. This is the immuneACCESS table as TCRdb keeps it, with only in-frame sequences that have V and J called. A part of the clones is gone; compared with another copy, unresolved V genes explain less than half, and the rest is unexplained. The sample table contains 15,000 to 25,000 clones; only one count was recorded for under 70% of them. The ten largest clones add up to about 13% of the sample.

The junction shows trimming of 3 bases on V and 6 bases on J, plus 20 bases between the germline ends. Reading from cysteine to phenylalanine, the CDR3 counts 15 amino acids. The read is trimmed to its CDR3 DNA, 45 bases read in frame from base 1. The CDR1 and CDR2 encoded by the germline V gene are SQVTM and ANQGSEA. Study-wide conclusions, independent of this receptor: After ivuxolimab, expanded clones were on average more numerous among CD8+ T cells than among CD4+ T cells. Which antigens the clonally expanded peripheral T cells were specific for was not determined. At doses from 0.1 to 3.0 mg/kg, clonal expansion was seen in both CD4+ and CD8+ blood T cells between baseline and week 6. Low levels of normalized T-cell clonal expansion were also seen in some patients who did not respond. In the 0.1-3.0 mg/kg groups, partial responders were among the patients with the lowest normalized peripheral clonal expansion, particularly in CD8+ T cells.

The chain couples TRBV29-1 to TRBJ2-5, with a weak D call of TRBD1 (6 bases match). The receptor was isolated from an adult with an advanced solid tumor such as melanoma, head and neck, liver or kidney cancer. The sequenced sample was CD4+ or CD8+ T cells sorted from blood, obtained in a trial of the OX40 agonist ivuxolimab. The DNA is TGCAGCGTTGAGGCTTTAGGGGACAAAGGACAGACCCAGTACTTC. Translated, this gives CSVEALGDKGQTQYF.